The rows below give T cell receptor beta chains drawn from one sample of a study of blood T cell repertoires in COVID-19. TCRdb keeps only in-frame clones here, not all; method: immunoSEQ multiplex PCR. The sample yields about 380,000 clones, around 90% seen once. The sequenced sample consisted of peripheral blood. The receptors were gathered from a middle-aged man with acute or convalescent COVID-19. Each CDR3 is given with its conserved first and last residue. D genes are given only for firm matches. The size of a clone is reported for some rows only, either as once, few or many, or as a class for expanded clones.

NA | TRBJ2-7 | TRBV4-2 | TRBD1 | CASSYTATRTGQVTYEQYF | TGTGCCAGCAGCTACACTGCAACCCGCACGGGACAGGTCACCTACGAGCAGTACTTC
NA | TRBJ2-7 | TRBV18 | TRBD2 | CASSRLAGDRYEQYF | TGTGCCAGCTCACGACTAGCGGGAGATCGGTACGAGCAGTACTTC
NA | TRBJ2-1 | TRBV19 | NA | CASSIGGGGGEQFF | TGTGCCAGTAGTATCGGAGGTGGGGGCGGTGAGCAGTTCTTC
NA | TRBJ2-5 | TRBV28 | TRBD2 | CASSSAATSGRIFTQETQYF | TGTGCCAGCAGTTCCGCAGCGACTAGCGGGAGGATATTTACTCAAGAGACCCAGTACTTC
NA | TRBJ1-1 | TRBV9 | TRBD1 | CASSRDRANTEAFF | TGTGCCAGCAGCAGGGACAGGGCGAACACTGAAGCTTTCTTT
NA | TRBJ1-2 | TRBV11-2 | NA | CASSFLTTGTYGYTF | TGTGCCAGCAGCTTTCTTACCACAGGGACCTATGGCTACACCTTC
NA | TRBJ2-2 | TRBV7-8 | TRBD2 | CASSLLAGGGGELFF | TGTGCCAGCAGCTTGCTAGCGGGGGGAGGCGGGGAGCTGTTTTTT
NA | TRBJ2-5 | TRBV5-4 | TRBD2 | CASSPRLAGVSETQYF | TGTGCCAGCAGCCCCAGGCTAGCGGGAGTTTCGGAGACCCAGTACTTC
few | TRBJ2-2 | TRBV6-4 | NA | CASSDSVEAGELFF | TGTGCCAGCAGTGATTCAGTGGAGGCCGGGGAGCTGTTTTTT
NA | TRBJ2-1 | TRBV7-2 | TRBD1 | CASSLRQGGYNEQFF | TGTGCCAGCAGTCTTAGACAGGGGGGGTACAATGAGCAGTTCTTC
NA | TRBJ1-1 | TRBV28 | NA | CASPGAGMGNTEAFF | TGTGCCAGCCCAGGGGCAGGGATGGGGAACACTGAAGCTTTCTTT
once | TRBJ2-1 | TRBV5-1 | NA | CASSLSGDEQFF | TGCGCCAGCAGCTTGTCAGGGGATGAGCAGTTCTTC
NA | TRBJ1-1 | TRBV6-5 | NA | CASSPGGNTEAFF | TGTGCCAGCAGCCCGGGGGGAAACACTGAAGCTTTCTTT
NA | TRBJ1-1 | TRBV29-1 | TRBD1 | CSGTGGPLRTEAFF | TGCAGCGGCACAGGGGGCCCCTTGAGGACTGAAGCTTTCTTT
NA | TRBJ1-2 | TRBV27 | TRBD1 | CASGMQGARYGYTF | TGTGCCAGCGGAATGCAGGGGGCACGCTATGGCTACACCTTC
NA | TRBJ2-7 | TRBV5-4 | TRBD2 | CASSLQLAGDEQYF | TGTGCCAGCAGCTTGCAGCTAGCGGGAGATGAGCAGTACTTC
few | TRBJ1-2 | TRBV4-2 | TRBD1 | CASSQDRDRGNGYTF | TGTGCCAGCAGCCAAGATAGGGACAGGGGGAATGGCTACACCTTC
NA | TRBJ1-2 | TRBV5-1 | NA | CASSGGTNYGYTF | TGCGCCAGCAGCGGGGGCACCAACTATGGCTACACCTTC
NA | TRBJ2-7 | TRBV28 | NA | CASTRTASYEQYF | TGTGCCAGCACCCGGACAGCGAGCTACGAGCAGTACTTC
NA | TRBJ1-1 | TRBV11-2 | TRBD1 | CASSQGQGVTEAFF | TGTGCCAGCAGCCAGGGACAGGGGGTAACTGAAGCTTTCTTT
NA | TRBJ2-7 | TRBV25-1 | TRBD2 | CASSVREGLYEQYF | TGTGCCAGCAGTGTGCGGGAGGGCCTGTACGAGCAGTACTTC
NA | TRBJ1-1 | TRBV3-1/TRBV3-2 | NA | CASSPSLVEAEAFF | TGTGCCAGCAGCCCCTCCTTAGTGGAGGCTGAAGCTTTCTTT
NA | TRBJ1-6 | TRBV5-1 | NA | CASSLAGRGRSPLHF | TGCGCCAGCAGCTTGGCGGGCAGAGGGCGTTCACCCCTCCACTTT
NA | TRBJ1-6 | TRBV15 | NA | CATSRGQVNSPLHF | TGTGCCACCAGCAGAGGACAGGTTAATTCACCCCTCCACTTT
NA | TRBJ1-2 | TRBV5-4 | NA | CASSFRGAYGYTF | TGTGCCAGCAGCTTCAGGGGCGCCTATGGCTACACCTTC
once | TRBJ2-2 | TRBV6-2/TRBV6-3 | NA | CASSYGGVRQGNTGELFF | TGTGCCAGCAGTTACGGTGGTGTGCGGCAGGGGAACACCGGGGAGCTGTTTTTT
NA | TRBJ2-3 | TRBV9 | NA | CASSVRGTADTQYF | TGTGCCAGCAGCGTTCGGGGAACGGCAGATACGCAGTATTTT
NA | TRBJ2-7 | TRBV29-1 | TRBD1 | CSVKGQGGYEQYF | TGCAGCGTTAAAGGACAGGGAGGCTACGAGCAGTACTTC
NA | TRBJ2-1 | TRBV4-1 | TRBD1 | CASSQLQGRRSEQFF | TGCGCCAGCAGCCAATTACAGGGGCGACGTTCGGAGCAGTTCTTC
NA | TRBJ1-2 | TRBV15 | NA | CATRGGATGHRLEGYTF | TGTGCCACCAGAGGAGGCGCGACAGGACATCGCCTAGAGGGCTACACCTTC
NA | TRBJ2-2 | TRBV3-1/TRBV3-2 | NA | CASSQDGAGPGELFF | TGTGCCAGCAGCCAAGATGGGGCAGGGCCCGGGGAGCTGTTTTTT
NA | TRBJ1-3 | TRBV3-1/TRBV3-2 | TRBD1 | CASRGQGAGNTIYF | TGTGCCAGCAGGGGACAGGGGGCTGGAAACACCATATATTTT
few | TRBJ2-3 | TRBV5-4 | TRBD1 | CASSFDRGHTDTQYF | TGTGCCAGCAGCTTTGACAGGGGGCACACAGATACGCAGTATTTT
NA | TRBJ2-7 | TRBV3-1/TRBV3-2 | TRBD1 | CASSQGQGSSYEQYF | TGTGCCAGCAGCCAGGGACAGGGAAGCTCCTACGAGCAGTACTTC
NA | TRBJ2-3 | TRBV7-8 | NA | CASSLAWVMSESGTDTQYF | TGTGCCAGCAGCTTAGCGTGGGTCATGTCGGAGAGTGGGACAGATACGCAGTATTTT
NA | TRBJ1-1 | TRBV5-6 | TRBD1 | CASSIPGQGILNTEAFF | TGTGCCAGCAGTATACCGGGACAGGGGATTTTGAACACTGAAGCTTTCTTT
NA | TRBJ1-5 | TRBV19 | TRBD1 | CASSRTGVANQPQHF | TGTGCCAGTAGTAGGACAGGGGTGGCTAATCAGCCCCAGCATTTT
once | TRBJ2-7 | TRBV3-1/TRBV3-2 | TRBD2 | CASSQAIITSGRYEQYF | TGTGCCAGCAGCCAAGCAATTATAACTAGCGGGCGCTACGAGCAGTACTTC
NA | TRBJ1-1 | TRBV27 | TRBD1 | CASSRIRQGRTEAFF | TGTGCCAGCAGCCGAATCAGACAGGGGAGGACTGAAGCTTTCTTT
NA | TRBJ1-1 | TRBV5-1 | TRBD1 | CASSSGQMNTEAFF | TGCGCCAGCAGCTCGGGACAGATGAACACTGAAGCTTTCTTT
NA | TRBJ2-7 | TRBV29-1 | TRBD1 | CSVVPRGSYEQYF | TGCAGCGTTGTGCCCAGGGGGTCCTACGAGCAGTACTTC
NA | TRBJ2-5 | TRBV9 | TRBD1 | CASSIGLGQAQETQYF | TGTGCCAGCAGTATAGGGCTGGGACAGGCCCAAGAGACCCAGTACTTC
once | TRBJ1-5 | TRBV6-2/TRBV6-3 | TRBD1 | CASSRLERTGPIGYSNQPQHF | TGTGCCAGCAGTCGTTTAGAGAGGACAGGGCCGATCGGGTATAGCAATCAGCCCCAGCATTTT
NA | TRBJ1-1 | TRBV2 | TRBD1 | CASSRNRGGTEAFF | TGTGCCAGCAGTCGAAACAGGGGCGGCACTGAAGCTTTCTTT
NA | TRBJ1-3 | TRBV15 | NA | CATSPGQGSSDTIYF | TGTGCCACCAGCCCGGGGCAGGGGTCCTCCGACACCATATATTTT
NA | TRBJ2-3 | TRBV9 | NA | CASSAPGLTTDTQYF | TGTGCCAGCAGCGCACCGGGACTGACCACAGATACGCAGTATTTT
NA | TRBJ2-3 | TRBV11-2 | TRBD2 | CASSAPSGNSDTQYF | TGTGCCAGCAGCGCCCCTAGCGGGAATTCAGATACGCAGTATTTT
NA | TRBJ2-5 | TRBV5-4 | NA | CASGSQGSGQETQYF | TGTGCCAGCGGATCACAGGGTTCGGGGCAAGAGACCCAGTACTTC
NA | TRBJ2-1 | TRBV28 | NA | CASMAGSSYNEQFF | TGTGCCAGCATGGCCGGGTCTTCCTACAATGAGCAGTTCTTC
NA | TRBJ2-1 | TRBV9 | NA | CASSLRLGAYNEQFF | TGTGCCAGCAGCCTCCGTTTGGGAGCTTACAATGAGCAGTTCTTC